This TCR beta chain was sequenced during a study of shared clonotypes between healthy human individuals. Study conclusions and caveats: Deeper or shallower sequencing was expected to change how clonotypes are shared among donors. Having only a few donors restricted how much genetic and exposure-history diversity was captured.

V lost 10 bases, J lost 6 bases, and 7 bases stayed unmatched. The CDR3 loop spans 13 amino acids. Germline V gene sequence: CDR1 MNHNS, CDR2 SASEGT. Measured with immunoSEQ multiplex PCR; TCRdb has only the in-frame clones, and not every one. This table holds roughly 500,000 clones, 65% to 85% found once. Notes on this clone: The antigen is unknown.

Samples left unsorted employed around 92 million PBMCs for genomic DNA. This clonotype was sampled from a woman aged 40 to 55 in good health. Some clones in this sample may be carry-over from other donors' samples. Sequenced input: PBMCs. J is TRBJ1-5 and V is TRBV6-1; 9 bases fit TRBD1. The CDR3 loop reads CATRTGDLQPQHF. The DNA for the CDR3 is TGTGCCACCAGGACAGGGGACCTTCAGCCCCAGCATTTT.